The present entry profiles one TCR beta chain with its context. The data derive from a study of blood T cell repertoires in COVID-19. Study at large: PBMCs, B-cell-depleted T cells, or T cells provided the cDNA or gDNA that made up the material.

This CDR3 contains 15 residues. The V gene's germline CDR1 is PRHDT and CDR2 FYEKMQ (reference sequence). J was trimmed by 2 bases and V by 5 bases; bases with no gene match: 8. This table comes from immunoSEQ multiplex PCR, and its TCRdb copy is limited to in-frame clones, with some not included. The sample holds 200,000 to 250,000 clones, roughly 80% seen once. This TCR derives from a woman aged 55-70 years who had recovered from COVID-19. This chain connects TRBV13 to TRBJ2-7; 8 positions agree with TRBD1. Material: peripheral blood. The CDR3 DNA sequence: TGTGCCAGCAGCCCACGAGACAGGGGTCCCTACGAGCAGTACTTC. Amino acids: CASSPRDRGPYEQYF.